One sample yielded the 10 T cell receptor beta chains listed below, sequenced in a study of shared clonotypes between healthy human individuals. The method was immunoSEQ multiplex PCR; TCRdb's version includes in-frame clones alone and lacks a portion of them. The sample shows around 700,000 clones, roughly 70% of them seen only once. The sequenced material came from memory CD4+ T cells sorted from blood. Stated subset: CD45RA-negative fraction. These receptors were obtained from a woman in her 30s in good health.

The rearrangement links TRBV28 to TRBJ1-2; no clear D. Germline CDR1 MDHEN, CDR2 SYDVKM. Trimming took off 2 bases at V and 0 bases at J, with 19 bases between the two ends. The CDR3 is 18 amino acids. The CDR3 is CASSLILDGNPTNYGYTF. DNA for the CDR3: TGTGCCAGCAGTTTAATCCTAGACGGGAACCCGACTAACTATGGCTACACCTTC.

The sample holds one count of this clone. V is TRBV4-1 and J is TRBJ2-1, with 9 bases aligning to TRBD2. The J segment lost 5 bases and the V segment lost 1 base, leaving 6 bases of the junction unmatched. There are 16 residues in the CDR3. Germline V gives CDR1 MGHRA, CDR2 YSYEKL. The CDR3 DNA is TGCGCCAGCAGCCAAGCCGGGACTAGCCCAAACAATGAGCAGTTCTTC. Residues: CASSQAGTSPNNEQFF.

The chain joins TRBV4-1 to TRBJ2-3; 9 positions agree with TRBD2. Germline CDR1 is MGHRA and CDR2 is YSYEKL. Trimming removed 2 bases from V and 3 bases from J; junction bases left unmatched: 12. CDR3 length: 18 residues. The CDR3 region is CASSQLPQSGRNTDTQYF. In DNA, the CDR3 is TGCGCCAGCAGCCAACTTCCTCAAAGCGGGAGGAATACAGATACGCAGTATTTT.

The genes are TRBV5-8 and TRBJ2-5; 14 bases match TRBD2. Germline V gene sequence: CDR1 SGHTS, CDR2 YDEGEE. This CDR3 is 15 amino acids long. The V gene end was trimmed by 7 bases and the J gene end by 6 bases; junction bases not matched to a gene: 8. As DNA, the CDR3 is TGTGCCAGCCTAGGGACTAGCGGGAGAATGAAGACCCAGTACTTC. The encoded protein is CASLGTSGRMKTQYF.

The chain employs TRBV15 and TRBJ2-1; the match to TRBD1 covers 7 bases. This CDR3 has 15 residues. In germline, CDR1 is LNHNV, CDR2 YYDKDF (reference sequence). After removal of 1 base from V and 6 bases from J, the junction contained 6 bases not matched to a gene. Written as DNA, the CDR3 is TGTGCCACCAGCAGAGCTCGCTCAGGGGGCAATGAGCAGTTCTTC. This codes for CATSRARSGGNEQFF.

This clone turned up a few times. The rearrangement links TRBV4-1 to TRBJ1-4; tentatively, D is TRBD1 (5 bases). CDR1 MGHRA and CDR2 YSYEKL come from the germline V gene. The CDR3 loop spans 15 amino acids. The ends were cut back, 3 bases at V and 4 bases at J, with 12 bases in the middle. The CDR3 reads CASSHMTAHNEKLFF. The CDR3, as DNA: TGCGCCAGCAGCCACATGACAGCCCATAATGAAAAACTGTTTTTT.

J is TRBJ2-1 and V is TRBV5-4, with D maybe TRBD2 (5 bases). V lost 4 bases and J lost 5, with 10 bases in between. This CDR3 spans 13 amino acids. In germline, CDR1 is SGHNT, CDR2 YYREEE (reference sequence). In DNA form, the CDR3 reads TGTGCCAGCAGCCCTAGCCAGCACAATGAGCAGTTCTTC. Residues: CASSPSQHNEQFF.

This CDR3 is CASSLSLGDYGYTF. The CDR3 bases are TGTGCCAGCAGCTTAAGTTTGGGGGACTATGGCTACACCTTC. V usage is TRBV7-2 and J usage is TRBJ1-2, with D maybe TRBD1 (5 bases). The CDR3 extends over 14 amino acids. With 2 bases removed from V and 3 bases from J, the gap between germline ends came to 10 bases. Germline-derived CDR1 and CDR2 are SGHTA and FQGNSA.

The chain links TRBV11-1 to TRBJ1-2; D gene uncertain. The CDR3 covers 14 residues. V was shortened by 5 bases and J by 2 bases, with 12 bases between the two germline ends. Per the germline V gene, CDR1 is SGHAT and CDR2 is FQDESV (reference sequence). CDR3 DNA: TGTGCCAGCAGCCACCAAGGGCGGAACTATGGCTACACCTTC. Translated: CASSHQGRNYGYTF. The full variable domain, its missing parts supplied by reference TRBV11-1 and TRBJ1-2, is EAEVAQSPRYKITEKSQAVAFWCDPISGHATLYWYRQILGQGPELLVQFQDESVVDDSQLPKDRFSAERLKGVDSTLKIQPAELGDSAMYLCASSHQGRNYGYTFGSGTRLTVV.

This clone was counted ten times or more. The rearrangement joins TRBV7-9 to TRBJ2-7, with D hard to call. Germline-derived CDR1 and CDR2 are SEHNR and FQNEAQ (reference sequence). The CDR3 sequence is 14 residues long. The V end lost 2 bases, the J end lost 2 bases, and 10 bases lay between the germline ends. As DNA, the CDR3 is TGTGCCAGCAGCTTAAGCAGGTCGACCTACGAGCAGTACTTC. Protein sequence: CASSLSRSTYEQYF.